This TCR beta chain was documented in a study of CD8+CD57+ T cells in acquired aplastic anemia. Profiling of TCR beta VDJ combinations and CDR3 sequences used genomic DNA as template. TCRdb analysed the reads with MiXCR anew, one entry per CDR3 protein. There are 150,000 to 200,000 distinct CDR3 sequences in the sample; around 45% occur only once, and approximately 1.1% lies in the top ten. This clonotype came up many times. The specimen sequenced was sorted CD4+, CD8+, or CD8+CD57+ T cells (not recorded which) from PBMCs. The TCR comes from a human donor in good health.

The CDR3 here is CASSLDLGETQYF. The DNA for the CDR3 is TGTGCCAGCAGCTTAGATCTGGGGGAGACCCAGTACTTC. The chain combines TRBV7-9 with TRBJ2-5; D remains unclear. The germline V gene encodes CDR1 SEHNR and CDR2 FQNEAQ (reference sequence). V was cut by 1 base and J by 5 bases, with 8 bases left in between. The CDR3 runs to 13 residues.